One T cell receptor (beta chain) is described in this entry. This sample is drawn from a study of T cell responses to AZD1222 COVID-19 vaccine. Trimming removed 2 bases from V and 0 bases from J, with 14 bases in between. This CDR3 spans 16 amino acids. The germline V gene has CDR1 SGDLS and CDR2 YYNGEE. Libraries were prepared by immunoSEQ multiplex PCR; TCRdb keeps only in-frame clonotypes and omits some of them. In the table there are about 110,000 clones, 89% of which are singletons. J is TRBJ1-1 and V is TRBV9, with D possibly TRBD1 on 5 matching bases. Sequenced material: peripheral blood, taken on day 0 of MenACWY control vaccination. The clonotype originates from an adult in good health. DNA of the CDR3: TGTGCCAGCAGCGTCCGGGACGGCCAAATGAACACTGAAGCTTTCTTT. Translation gives CASSVRDGQMNTEAFF.